The 26 T cell receptor beta chains listed next were all sequenced from one sample in a study of cytomegalovirus exposure and HLA in healthy donors. 13 Jbeta primers and 60 Vbeta primers were used for the PCR. Profiling relied on immunoSEQ multiplex PCR, and the TCRdb table lists in-frame clones only, not all of them. The sample totals 130,000 to 150,000 clones. The sample consisted of PBMCs. Receptors were obtained from a male donor in good health and CMV-seronegative.

CDR3 region: CATSRVKDRVENTIYF. For the CDR3, the DNA is TGTGCCACCAGCAGAGTAAAGGACAGGGTGGAAAACACCATATATTTT. The gene calls are TRBV15 and TRBJ1-3; 8 bases fit TRBD1. Germline V gene sequence: CDR1 LNHNV, CDR2 YYDKDF (reference sequence). Trimming removed 1 base from V and 6 bases from J; junction bases left unmatched: 8. The CDR3 is made up of 16 amino acids.

The rearrangement uses TRBV30 and TRBJ1-1; D gene unclear. CDR1 GTSNPN and CDR2 SVGIG come from the germline V gene (reference sequence). V lost 5 bases and J 3 bases, leaving 13 bases between the germline ends. This CDR3 contains 13 residues. The DNA of the CDR3 is TGTGCCTGGGGACTCGGGAGGGACACTGAAGCTTTCTTT. Its translation: CAWGLGRDTEAFF.

V gene TRBV19 combines with J gene TRBJ2-6; D may be TRBD1 (6 bases). V lost 8 bases, J lost 0 bases, and 11 bases lay in between. Germline loops: CDR1 LNHDA, CDR2 SQIVND (reference sequence). The CDR3 extends over 15 amino acids. In DNA form, the CDR3 reads TGTGCCAGTGTCCTACAGGGCTCTGGGGCCAACGTCCTGACTTTC. It yields the protein CASVLQGSGANVLTF.

V gene TRBV4-3 combines with J gene TRBJ2-2; possible D gene TRBD1, 6 bases. The CDR3 is 17 residues long. The ends were cut back, 1 base at V and 6 bases at J, with 18 bases in the middle. CDR1 and CDR2 (germline): LGHNA, YSLEER. CDR3 residues: CASSQVYRASPAGELFF. CDR3 DNA: TGCGCCAGCAGCCAAGTCTACAGGGCATCCCCCGCCGGGGAGCTGTTTTTT.

The chain carries TRBV5-5 and TRBJ1-3; TRBD1 is a possible D gene (6 bases). The length of the CDR3 is 16 residues. V gave up 4 bases and J gave up 0 bases, with 14 bases separating them. Germline CDR1 SGHKS, CDR2 YYEKEE (reference sequence). CDR3 coding DNA: TGTGCCAGCAGCCCTTACCGGGACAACTCTGGAAACACCATATATTTT. This codes for CASSPYRDNSGNTIYF. Looking up the rest from reference TRBV5-5 and TRBJ1-3 gives the full variable domain: DAGVTQSPTHLIKTRGQQVTLRCSPISGHKSVSWYQQVLGQGPQFIFQYYEKEERGRGNFPDRFSARQFPNYSSELNVNALLLGDSALYLCASSPYRDNSGNTIYFGEGSWLTVV.

The chain combines TRBV5-1 with TRBJ1-2, with 7 bases fitting TRBD1. Germline V CDR1 and CDR2: SGHRS, YFSETQ. The J segment lost 7 bases and the V segment lost 1 base, leaving 7 bases of the junction unmatched. The CDR3 runs to 14 residues. As DNA, the CDR3 is TGCGCCAGCAGCTTGTTCCAGACAGGGAGTGGCTACACCTTC. Protein sequence: CASSLFQTGSGYTF.

V is TRBV4-2 and J is TRBJ1-4, with D unclear. CDR1 and CDR2 from the germline V gene are LGHNA and YNFKEQ. V was clipped by 4 bases and J by 0 bases, with 9 bases between them. This CDR3 region has 15 residues. The chain's CDR3 is CASSRAIATNEKLFF. CDR3 DNA sequence: TGTGCCAGCAGCCGAGCCATTGCAACTAATGAAAAACTGTTTTTT.

This chain uses TRBV7-9 with TRBJ2-7; 8 positions agree with TRBD2. J lost 4 bases, V lost 8 bases, and 13 bases had no gene match. Germline CDR1 and CDR2: SEHNR and FQNEAQ (reference sequence). This CDR3 contains 15 residues. The CDR3 loop reads CASGLGGLGGYEQYF. The CDR3 DNA sequence: TGTGCCAGCGGCCTCGGGGGACTAGGGGGTTACGAGCAGTACTTC.

The CDR3 region is CASSLSAGGNTEAFF. CDR3 DNA sequence: TGTGCCAGCAGCTTATCGGCAGGGGGAAATACTGAAGCTTTCTTT. The chain carries TRBV7-9 and TRBJ1-1; 7 bases agree with TRBD1. Germline V gene sequence: CDR1 SEHNR, CDR2 FQNEAQ (reference sequence). This CDR3 has 15 residues. With 2 bases clipped from V and 5 bases from J, the junction kept 8 bases outside the gene matches.

The chain joins TRBV29-1 to TRBJ1-5; maybe TRBD1 (6 bases). Germline V gives CDR1 SQVTM, CDR2 ANQGSEA. The CDR3 consists of 13 residues. V shed 4 bases and J shed 6 bases, with 13 bases lying between them. The CDR3 DNA is TGCAGCGTTGCTCAGGGGCTCGGTCAGCCCCAGCATTTT. Translated: CSVAQGLGQPQHF. Full variable domain (missing parts from reference TRBV29-1 and TRBJ1-5): SAVISQKPSRDICQRGTSLTIQCQVDSQVTMMFWYRQQPGQSLTLIATANQGSEATYESGFVIDKFPISRPNLTFSTLTVSNMSPEDSSIYLCSVAQGLGQPQHFGDGTRLSIL.

The chain couples TRBV7-6 to TRBJ1-1; TRBD1 matches at 8 bases. CDR1 is SGHVS, CDR2 FNYEAQ, per germline. The V and J ends lost 5 bases and 5 bases, in that order; junction bases with no gene match: 10. The CDR3 contains 15 residues. The CDR3 is CASSRARDRSTEAFF. The CDR3, as DNA: TGTGCCAGCAGCCGCGCCCGGGACAGGTCAACTGAAGCTTTCTTT.

This chain uses TRBV5-1 with TRBJ1-2; D might be TRBD1 (5 bases). This CDR3 spans 15 amino acids. The germline V gene encodes CDR1 SGHRS and CDR2 YFSETQ. The germline V and J ends were trimmed by 0 bases and 7 bases, with 16 bases remaining between them. CDR3 DNA: TGCGCCAGCAGCTTGGAGCAGGGAGGTATGACTGGCTACACCTTC. Its translation is CASSLEQGGMTGYTF. Full variable domain (outside the CDR3, taken from reference TRBV5-1 and TRBJ1-2): KAGVTQTPRYLIKTRGQQVTLSCSPISGHRSVSWYQQTPGQGLQFLFEYFSETQRNKGNFPGRFSGRQFSNSRSEMNVSTLELGDSALYLCASSLEQGGMTGYTFGSGTRLTVV.

J is TRBJ2-7 and V is TRBV14; 7 bases match TRBD1. CDR1 and CDR2 from the germline V gene are SGHDN and FVKESK. The ends lost 4 bases at V and 3 bases at J; junction bases unmatched: 9. The CDR3 is 15 amino acids. CDR3 DNA sequence: TGTGCCAGCAGCCTTGAATCCGGGACAGACTACGAGCAGTACTTC. Amino acids: CASSLESGTDYEQYF.

As regards this clone: One end of the junction does not line up with germline, which may come from a read error. Additional DNA sequences in this sample encode the identical CDR3. The V and J genes are TRBV5-1 and TRBJ1-2; 7 nucleotides agree with TRBD1. CDR3 length: 15 amino acids. Germline CDR1 and CDR2: SGHRS and YFSETQ. CDR3 bases: TGCGCCAGTAGCTTACAGGGGCGACAGGGATACGGCTACACCTTC. It is translated as CASSLQGRQGYGYTF.

J is TRBJ2-1 and V is TRBV10-1; D may be TRBD1 (5 bases). The CDR3 has 13 amino acids. Germline loops: CDR1 WNHNN, CDR2 SYGVQD (reference sequence). V lost 11 bases and J 3 bases, leaving 14 bases between the germline ends. This CDR3 is CAEQENHYNEQFF. DNA for the CDR3: TGCGCCGAACAGGAGAACCACTACAATGAGCAGTTCTTC.

Details on this clone: The identical CDR3 is also encoded by other nucleotide sequences in the sample. This chain links TRBV30 with TRBJ2-7; D is possibly TRBD1 (5 bases). Looked up from germline, CDR1 is GTSNPN and CDR2 is SVGIG (reference sequence). V lost 1 base to trimming and J lost 5 bases, with 21 bases between them. The CDR3 sequence is 16 residues long. The DNA for the CDR3 is TGTGCCTGGAGTGGAGGCCCGCTGTCAAAGGGGAACGAGCAGTACTTC. It codes for CAWSGGPLSKGNEQYF.

CDR3 nucleotides: TGTGCCAGTACAGGGGTCCTTGGAAACACCATATATTTT. Translated, it gives CASTGVLGNTIYF. The chain couples TRBV7-9 to TRBJ1-3, with 7 bases lining up with TRBD1. The V segment lost 9 bases and the J segment 3 bases; nucleotides outside the gene matches: 5. This CDR3 contains 13 residues. Germline V gives CDR1 SEHNR, CDR2 FQNEAQ (reference sequence).

CDR3 nucleotides: TGTGCCTGGAGTGTCCCCCCTTACGAGCAGTACTTC. Its translation: CAWSVPPYEQYF. The rearrangement links TRBV30 to TRBJ2-7; D is undetermined. CDR1 and CDR2 (germline): GTSNPN, SVGIG (reference sequence). Trimming took off 0 bases at V and 4 bases at J, with 7 bases between the two ends. The CDR3 sequence is 12 residues long.

The V gene is TRBV29-1, the J gene TRBJ2-3; weak D call: TRBD2 (5 bases). Germline loops: CDR1 SQVTM, CDR2 ANQGSEA. V lost 3 bases, J lost 0 bases, and 7 bases lay in between. The CDR3 totals 13 residues. CDR3 nucleotide sequence: TGCAGCGTTGACGGGGTTAGCACAGATACGCAGTATTTT. This gives the protein CSVDGVSTDTQYF.

The chain joins TRBV18 to TRBJ2-7; 8 nucleotides align to TRBD2. The CDR3 length is 15 residues. The V gene's germline CDR1 is KGHSH and CDR2 LQKENI. The V and J ends lost 3 bases and 6 bases, in that order; junction bases with no gene match: 10. CDR3 nucleotide sequence: TGTGCCAGCTCACCGTTGGGTGCGGGGGGTCGCGAGCAGTACTTC. Amino acid sequence: CASSPLGAGGREQYF.

V gene TRBV6-4 combines with J gene TRBJ1-2; possibly TRBD1 for D (5 bases). The CDR3 totals 15 residues. The V and J ends lost 0 bases and 7 bases respectively, with 15 bases between them. Germline-derived CDR1 and CDR2 are MRHNA and SNTAGT. For the CDR3, the DNA is TGTGCCAGCAGTGACTCGAAAGAAGGGGCTAGTGGCTACACCTTC. This translates into CASSDSKEGASGYTF.

This rearrangement joins TRBV7-8 to TRBJ1-1; 7 bases are a match to TRBD1. CDR3 length: 17 amino acids. The J segment lost 1 base and the V segment lost 3 bases, leaving 11 bases of the junction unmatched. Germline lookup yields CDR1 SGHVS and CDR2 FQNEAQ. This chain's CDR3 is CASSLGLVGTENTEAFF. The CDR3 DNA is TGTGCCAGCAGCTTGGGCCTAGTGGGGACAGAGAACACTGAAGCTTTCTTT.

This rearrangement joins TRBV13 to TRBJ1-1; D may be TRBD1 (5 bases). Trimming took off 0 bases at V and 2 bases at J, with 13 bases between the two ends. The CDR3 length is 16 residues. The germline V gene has CDR1 PRHDT and CDR2 FYEKMQ (reference sequence). This CDR3 is CASSLGIQTANTEAFF. As DNA, the CDR3 is TGTGCCAGCAGCTTAGGAATTCAGACAGCAAACACTGAAGCTTTCTTT.

The chain's CDR3 is CASSKGQGEFNEKLFF. In DNA, the CDR3 is TGCGCCAGCAGCAAAGGACAGGGAGAGTTTAATGAAAAACTGTTTTTT. The rearrangement joins TRBV5-1 to TRBJ1-4; TRBD1 agrees at 8 bases. Germline V lookup: CDR1 SGHRS, CDR2 YFSETQ. J was trimmed by 4 bases and V by 4 bases; bases with no gene match: 9. This CDR3 region has 16 residues. The entire variable domain, with the rest obtained from reference TRBV5-1 and TRBJ1-4, is as follows: KAGVTQTPRYLIKTRGQQVTLSCSPISGHRSVSWYQQTPGQGLQFLFEYFSETQRNKGNFPGRFSGRQFSNSRSEMNVSTLELGDSALYLCASSKGQGEFNEKLFFGSGTQLSVL.

The chain links TRBV7-2 to TRBJ1-1; no definite D call. The ends were cut back, 3 bases at V and 6 bases at J, with 8 bases in the middle. The germline V gene encodes CDR1 SGHTA and CDR2 FQGNSA. CDR3 length equals 12 residues. The chain's CDR3 is CASSFDFAEAFF. For the CDR3, the DNA is TGTGCCAGCAGCTTTGACTTCGCTGAAGCTTTCTTT.

V and J are TRBV7-9 and TRBJ1-2; the D is unclear. Trimming took 7 bases from V and 6 from J, leaving 15 bases between them. Germline-derived CDR1 and CDR2 are SEHNR and FQNEAQ (reference sequence). The CDR3 runs 13 residues. CDR3 residues: CASISAGGDGYTF. CDR3 in DNA: TGTGCCAGCATTTCGGCGGGTGGGGATGGCTACACCTTC.